One and the same sample provided the 8 T cell receptor beta chains below, sequenced in a study of cytomegalovirus exposure and HLA in healthy donors. PCR used 60 Vbeta primers and 13 Jbeta primers. Only in-frame clones appear in the TCRdb table, and some are missing; sequencing was by immunoSEQ multiplex PCR. The data contain approximately 160,000 clones, around two thirds of them singletons. The sequenced sample was PBMCs. These receptor sequences come from a man aged 45-60 years in good health and CMV-seronegative.

The rearrangement links TRBV2 to TRBJ2-5, with 13 bases lining up with TRBD2. With V trimmed by 6 bases and J by 1 base, 5 bases remained unmatched. The CDR3 is made up of 16 amino acids. CDR1 and CDR2 from the germline V gene are SNHLY and FYNNEI. This CDR3 reads CASSPTSGGAQETQYF. CDR3 bases: TGTGCCAGCAGCCCTACTAGCGGGGGGGCCCAAGAGACCCAGTACTTC.

On this clone: Other DNA sequences in the sample encode the same CDR3. V gene TRBV5-4 combines with J gene TRBJ1-2; 7 positions match TRBD1. After removal of 1 base from V and 3 bases from J, the junction contained 3 bases not matched to a gene. The CDR3 loop spans 14 amino acids. CDR1 and CDR2 from the germline V gene are SGHNT and YYREEE (reference sequence). The CDR3 DNA reads TGTGCCAGCAGCTTGAAAGGGGGCGACTATGGCTACACCTTC. It codes for CASSLKGGDYGYTF.

The J gene is TRBJ1-1, the V gene TRBV6-1; a possible D gene is TRBD1 (6 bases). The ends were cut back, 6 bases at V and 1 base at J, with 9 bases in the middle. Looked up from germline, CDR1 is MNHNS and CDR2 is SASEGT. The CDR3 has 13 residues. The CDR3 loop is CASRTTGNTEAFF. In DNA form, the CDR3 reads TGTGCCAGCAGGACGACAGGGAACACTGAAGCTTTCTTT.

The count of this clone is one. The V gene is TRBV6-5, the J gene TRBJ2-3; 7 nucleotides line up with TRBD1. Per germline, CDR1 MNHEY and CDR2 SVGAGI. Trimming cost V 2 bases and J 3 bases; bases outside gene matches: 8. The CDR3 is 16 residues long. The CDR3 protein is CASSYPLGQTTDTQYF. The CDR3 bases are TGTGCCAGCAGTTACCCCTTGGGACAGACGACAGATACGCAGTATTTT.

The table lists this clone with a few counts. The chain combines TRBV11-3 with TRBJ2-5; TRBD2 aligns across 13 bases. The junction had 8 bases not matched to a gene; V was cut back by 5 bases and J by 5 bases. CDR1 is SGHNT and CDR2 is YENEEA in the germline V gene. This CDR3 has 16 amino acids. Written as DNA, the CDR3 is TGTGCCAGCAGCCCTGGTACTAGCGGGGGGGTGGAGACCCAGTACTTC. Protein sequence: CASSPGTSGGVETQYF.

The chain employs TRBV7-2 and TRBJ2-7, with D possibly matching TRBD2 (5 bases). CDR1 is SGHTA and CDR2 is FQGNSA in the germline V gene. CDR3 length: 14 residues. V gave up 3 bases and J gave up 2 bases, with 11 bases separating them. This CDR3 is CASSFIGSTYEQYF. CDR3 nucleotide sequence: TGTGCCAGCAGCTTTATAGGGAGTACCTACGAGCAGTACTTC.

V is TRBV9 and J is TRBJ1-5; D ambiguous. This CDR3 spans 15 amino acids. Trimming pared 0 bases from V and 5 bases from J, leaving 12 bases between. CDR1 is SGDLS and CDR2 is YYNGEE in the germline V gene. CDR3 region: CASSVGGPGDQPQHF. The CDR3 DNA sequence: TGTGCCAGCAGCGTAGGAGGGCCCGGGGATCAGCCCCAGCATTTT. Full variable domain (missing parts from reference TRBV9 and TRBJ1-5): DSGVTQTPKHLITATGQRVTLRCSPRSGDLSVYWYQQSLDQGLQFLIQYYNGEERAKGNILERFSAQQFPDLHSELNLSSLELGDSALYFCASSVGGPGDQPQHFGDGTRLSIL.

The chain couples TRBV4-3 to TRBJ1-5; no reliable D call. This CDR3 region has 14 residues. The V and J ends lost 0 bases and 6 bases respectively, with 9 bases between them. Germline V gene sequence: CDR1 LGHNA, CDR2 YSLEER. The CDR3 here is CASSQDVSGQPQHF. The CDR3 DNA follows: TGCGCCAGCAGCCAAGATGTGTCCGGTCAGCCCCAGCATTTT.